This is a list of T cell receptor beta chains from one sample in a study of patients and donors after allogeneic stem cell transplantation. TCRdb passed the RT-PCR reads through MiXCR, listing each CDR3 protein once. The repertoire holds approximately 150,000 distinct CDR3 sequences, approximately 24% seen once, with about 24% in the top ten. Input material: blood, either unsorted or a sorted T cell fraction (not recorded which). The source is a human donor who was either an allogeneic HSCT recipient or a stem cell or donor lymphocyte infusion donor (not recorded which). It is not recorded whose cells these are; they may come from a transplant donor. CDR3s include the opening cysteine and the closing phenylalanine or tryptophan. Fields, in order: J gene, V gene, D gene, clone size, CDR3 protein, CDR3 DNA. A D gene is named only where the DNA matches it firmly. Expanded clones get a size class; other rows say once, few or many, or leave the size out.

TRBJ1-6	TRBV6-5	NA	once	CASRDLGPPLHF	TGTGCCAGCAGGGACCTCGGGCCACCCCTCCACTTT
TRBJ1-2	TRBV7-2	NA	few	CASSPGPSRGYTF	TGTGCCAGCAGCCCCGGACCCAGCCGCGGCTACACCTTC
TRBJ2-5	TRBV10-3	NA	few	CAIKRSILQETQYF	TGTGCCATCAAACGGAGCATCCTACAAGAGACCCAGTACTTC
TRBJ1-1	TRBV30	NA	NA	CAWSVGPLTEAFF	TGTGCCTGGAGTGTAGGGCCCTTAACTGAAGCTTTCTTT
TRBJ1-5	TRBV27	TRBD1	few	CASSLSGGWQPQHF	TGTGCCAGCAGTTTATCAGGGGGCTGGCAGCCCCAGCATTTT
TRBJ2-7	TRBV5-1	NA	NA	CASSLAVVGREQYF	TGCGCCAGCAGCTTGGCGGTTGTTGGGCGCGAGCAGTACTTC
TRBJ2-7	TRBV3-1	NA	NA	CASSPRDNIVNEQYF	TGTGCCAGCAGCCCGCGGGACAATATTGTCAACGAGCAGTACTTC
TRBJ1-2	TRBV19	TRBD1	few	CASSIQQGQTIHYGYTF	TGTGCCAGTAGTATACAACAGGGACAGACGATTCACTATGGCTACACCTTC
TRBJ1-2	TRBV29-1	NA	NA	CSVGGASSYGYTF	TGCAGCGTTGGAGGAGCCAGTTCCTATGGCTACACCTTC
TRBJ1-5	TRBV7-2	NA	few	CASSLVPLGHNQPQHF	TGTGCCAGCAGCTTAGTCCCCCTAGGTCACAATCAGCCCCAGCATTTT
TRBJ1-5	TRBV7-9	NA	NA	CAIQGNNQPQHF	TGTGCCATCCAGGGTAACAATCAGCCCCAGCATTTT
TRBJ1-4	TRBV12-5	NA	NA	CASGLVLLGRGPFNEKLFF	TGTGCTAGTGGTTTGGTACTTTTAGGCAGGGGACCGTTTAATGAAAAACTGTTTTTT
TRBJ2-7	TRBV12-3/TRBV12-4	NA	few	CASSRLGSGEQYF	TGTGCCAGCAGTCGCCTCGGGAGCGGCGAGCAGTACTTC
TRBJ1-1	TRBV9	NA	NA	CASSVAQGRVNTEAFF	TGTGCCAGCAGCGTAGCTCAGGGGCGAGTTAACACTGAAGCTTTCTTT
TRBJ1-1	TRBV7-2	TRBD1	many	CASSLAAGGVYTEAFF	TGTGCCAGCAGCTTAGCGGCAGGGGGTGTTTACACTGAAGCTTTCTTT
TRBJ1-2	TRBV12-3/TRBV12-4	NA	many	CASTFYGQPNYGYTF	TGTGCCAGCACATTCTACGGACAGCCTAACTATGGCTACACCTTC
TRBJ1-3	TRBV27	NA	NA	CASSSTTGLSSGNTIYF	TGTGCCAGCAGTTCCACGACCGGGCTCTCCTCTGGAAACACCATATATTTT
TRBJ2-1	TRBV6-5	NA	few	CASSYVGLGSEQFF	TGTGCCAGCAGTTACGTGGGACTGGGTAGTGAGCAGTTCTTC
TRBJ1-3	TRBV3-1	NA	many	CASSQVGQRSSGNTIYF	TGTGCCAGCAGCCAAGTAGGGCAGCGTAGCTCTGGAAACACCATATATTTT
TRBJ2-3	TRBV20-1	NA	NA	CSAPDRRGADTQYF	TGCAGTGCGCCGGACAGGCGGGGGGCAGATACGCAGTATTTT
TRBJ2-5	TRBV9	NA	few	CASSVGDREETQYF	TGTGCCAGCAGCGTAGGTGACAGAGAAGAGACCCAGTACTTC
TRBJ1-5	TRBV19	NA	NA	CASRPTGLSVSNQPQHF	TGTGCCAGTAGGCCCACAGGGCTTTCCGTTAGCAATCAGCCCCAGCATTTT
TRBJ1-1	TRBV6-5	NA	NA	CASQRMNTEAFF	TGTGCCAGCCAACGAATGAACACTGAAGCTTTCTTT
TRBJ2-5	TRBV11-3	NA	few	CASSARTEQETQYF	TGTGCCAGCAGCGCTCGGACAGAACAAGAGACCCAGTACTTC
TRBJ2-5	TRBV7-8	TRBD2	few	CASSPGGGSLETQYF	TGTGCCAGCAGCCCCGGTGGCGGGAGTTTGGAGACCCAGTACTTC
TRBJ2-1	TRBV6-5	TRBD1	few	CASGTQGAGNEQFF	TGTGCCAGCGGCACGCAGGGGGCAGGTAATGAGCAGTTCTTC
TRBJ2-2	TRBV24-1	NA	NA	CATSDSGPGELFF	TGTGCCACCAGTGACTCAGGACCCGGGGAGCTGTTTTTT
TRBJ1-1	TRBV19	NA	NA	CASTILGNTEAFF	TGTGCCAGTACCATCCTGGGAAACACTGAAGCTTTCTTT
TRBJ2-2	TRBV12-3/TRBV12-4	TRBD1	few	CASRTGLSTGELFF	TGTGCCAGCAGGACAGGGCTTTCGACCGGGGAGCTGTTTTTT
TRBJ1-2	TRBV3-1	NA	few	CASSQQAPGGYTF	TGTGCCAGCAGCCAACAGGCCCCCGGTGGCTACACCTTC
TRBJ1-1	TRBV20-1	TRBD1	NA	CSARDREREAFF	TGCAGTGCCAGGGACAGGGAGCGTGAAGCTTTCTTT
TRBJ1-5	TRBV12-3/TRBV12-4	NA	many	CASSFGGYGNQPQHF	TGTGCCAGCAGTTTTGGGGGATATGGCAATCAGCCCCAGCATTTT
TRBJ1-4	TRBV12-3/TRBV12-4	NA	NA	CASSLLADEKLFF	TGTGCCAGCAGTTTATTGGCAGATGAAAAACTGTTTTTT
TRBJ2-3	TRBV20-1	TRBD2	NA	CSARERGNTDTQYF	TGCAGTGCCCGGGAGCGGGGGAACACAGATACGCAGTATTTT
TRBJ2-3	TRBV29-1	NA	few	CSVETPGGEGVDTQYF	TGCAGCGTTGAAACTCCTGGGGGCGAGGGTGTAGATACGCAGTATTTT
TRBJ1-2	TRBV12-3/TRBV12-4	NA	NA	CASSLSRAKGYTF	TGTGCCAGCAGTTTATCAAGGGCAAAAGGCTACACCTTC
TRBJ1-1	TRBV25-1	NA	few	CASSGGGRTEAFF	TGTGCCAGCAGTGGTGGGGGGAGGACTGAAGCTTTCTTT
TRBJ2-7	TRBV7-6	NA	many	CASSLAGGHQDLSYEQYF	TGTGCCAGCAGCTTAGCGGGGGGACACCAAGACCTCTCCTACGAGCAGTACTTC
TRBJ2-2	TRBV6-5	NA	few	CASSRPGRAVRTGELFF	TGTGCCAGCAGTCGCCCGGGCAGGGCAGTTCGCACCGGGGAGCTGTTTTTT
TRBJ2-3	TRBV29-1	TRBD2	NA	CSSGRGDTQYF	TGCAGCAGCGGGAGAGGAGATACGCAGTATTTT
TRBJ2-7	TRBV12-3/TRBV12-4	NA	once	CASSLYGTNSYEQYF	TGTGCCAGCAGTTTATACGGGACCAACTCCTACGAGCAGTACTTC
TRBJ2-2	TRBV27	NA	few	CASSYPGALGTGELFF	TGTGCCAGCAGTTACCCGGGGGCCCTGGGCACCGGGGAGCTGTTTTTT
TRBJ1-4	TRBV12-3/TRBV12-4	NA	NA	CASSLARGGGPNEKLFF	TGTGCCAGCAGTTTAGCGCGTGGGGGTGGGCCTAATGAAAAACTGTTTTTT
TRBJ1-1	TRBV29-1	NA	NA	CSVEDSLNTEAFF	TGCAGCGTTGAGGACAGTTTAAACACTGAAGCTTTCTTT
TRBJ2-7	TRBV20-1	NA	NA	CSATQGSYEQYF	TGCAGTGCTACACAGGGCTCCTACGAGCAGTACTTC
TRBJ2-5	TRBV12-3/TRBV12-4	TRBD2	NA	CASSSRTSRRQETQYF	TGTGCCAGCAGTTCCCGGACTAGCCGGCGGCAGGAGACCCAGTACTTC
TRBJ2-7	TRBV5-1	NA	NA	CASSPGRDYEQYF	TGCGCCAGCAGCCCGGGAAGGGACTACGAGCAGTACTTC
TRBJ1-4	TRBV6-1	NA	few	CASLEEFWANEKLFF	TGTGCCAGCCTTGAGGAGTTCTGGGCTAATGAAAAACTGTTTTTT
TRBJ2-1	TRBV12-3/TRBV12-4	NA	NA	CASSLGARPYNEQFF	TGTGCCAGCAGTTTAGGGGCAAGGCCCTACAATGAGCAGTTCTTC
TRBJ1-4	TRBV7-2	NA	NA	CASSFSGANEKLFF	TGCGCCAGCAGCTTTTCTGGTGCTAATGAAAAACTGTTTTTT
TRBJ2-5	TRBV12-3/TRBV12-4	TRBD2	NA	CASSRLAGVEETQYF	TGTGCCAGCAGTAGACTAGCGGGAGTGGAAGAGACCCAGTACTTC